The sequence of this TCR beta chain was determined in a study of blood T cells in healthy people across ages. Ranging in age from about 6 to 90, the donors were healthy Caucasian individuals from Russia. With each sample, at least 5.5 micrograms of total RNA were extracted. For the second PCR, which ran for roughly 6 to 12 cycles, a sample-barcoded 5' primer and a J-beta primer mix were used. Researchers report that each sample yielded at least 2.5 million CDR3-containing paired-end reads. TCRdb reanalysed the 5' RACE reads using MiXCR and keeps one entry per CDR3 protein. Here the sample spans about 1.6 million distinct CDR3 sequences, 30% to 35% being singletons. This clonotype was observed at least ten times. Its target is not known. CDR3 length equals 12 residues. Germline V gene lookup returns CDR1 SQVTM and CDR2 ANQGSEA. V lost 3 bases to trimming and J lost 7 bases, with 10 bases between them.

Whole-study results and caveats: Since the PBMCs were unsorted, naive and antigen-experienced cells could not be conclusively compared.

The TCR sequence derives from a woman aged 30 to 39 in good health. The genes are TRBV29-1 and TRBJ2-1; D not certain. The material sequenced was blood. Here the CDR3 reads CSVDLLVNEQFF. The CDR3 DNA follows: TGCAGCGTTGACTTGCTGGTGAATGAGCAGTTCTTC.